There are a few counts of the clone carrying this T cell receptor beta chain. The source of the sample is a study of blood T cell repertoires in COVID-19. The CDR3 is made up of 14 amino acids. V lost 2 bases, J lost 2 bases, and 9 bases lay in between. Per the germline V gene, CDR1 is SEHNR and CDR2 is FQNEAQ (reference sequence). Original analysis: Scientists estimated how many nucleated cells there were by amplifying reference gene primers. Measured with immunoSEQ multiplex PCR; TCRdb has only the in-frame clones, and not every one. V and J calls and clone size follow that table, whereas D and trimming were derived from the DNA. The sample records about 29,000 clones, approximately 92% being singletons.

This sequence joins TRBV7-9 and TRBJ1-1; the D is unclear. Sequenced: peripheral blood. The clonotype originates from an elderly man with acute or convalescent COVID-19. The CDR3 region is CASSLSRLNTEAFF. The CDR3 DNA follows: TGTGCCAGCAGCTTAAGCCGGTTAAACACTGAAGCTTTCTTT.